These 23 T cell receptor beta chains came from one sample sequenced in a study of shared clonotypes between healthy human individuals (TCRdb year 2020). Library prep was done by the immunoSEQ multiplex PCR assay. TCRdb mirrors the immuneACCESS table, restricted to in-frame sequences. Some clones are absent from its copies; in checked studies, under half trace to an unresolved V gene, and the reason for the others is unknown. In all, the sample holds about 1.1 million clones, and 75% to 80% of those were seen once. Of the sample, roughly 0.65% falls within the top ten clones. The sequenced sample was memory CD4+ T cells from PBMCs. Per the publication, the cell subset or site label means: CD45RA-negative fraction. The receptor source for this set is a young man in good health. Some clones in this sample may be carry-over from other donors' samples.

This clone was seen just once. This specimen includes other DNA sequences encoding the same CDR3. The chain is built from TRBV5-1 and TRBJ2-3; no definite D call. V dropped 1 base and J dropped 0 bases, with 6 bases sitting between them. Per the germline V gene, CDR1 is SGHRS and CDR2 is YFSETQ. The CDR3 loop spans 14 amino acids. The CDR3 nucleotides read TGCGCCAGCAGCTTGCTGGCTAGCACAGATACGCAGTATTTT. It translates to CASSLLASTDTQYF.

V gene TRBV27 combines with J gene TRBJ1-3, with a tentative D call TRBD1 (5 bases). Looked up from germline, CDR1 is MNHEY and CDR2 is SMNVEV (reference sequence). CDR3 length: 17 amino acids. Trimming removed 6 bases from V and 0 bases from J, with 18 bases in between. The CDR3 reads CASSHRQPPPSGNTIYF. The DNA of the CDR3 is TGTGCCAGCAGCCATAGACAGCCACCCCCCTCTGGAAACACCATATATTTT.

The gene calls are TRBV5-5 and TRBJ2-7; 10 nucleotides agree with TRBD1. V was pared by 5 bases and J by 2 bases, with 7 bases of the junction left unmatched. This CDR3 region has 15 residues. CDR1 and CDR2 from the germline V gene are SGHKS and YYEKEE (reference sequence). The CDR3 bases are TGTGCCAGCAGTTGGGGACAGGGGCGACCCTACGAGCAGTACTTC. Protein: CASSWGQGRPYEQYF.

This clone was observed once. This chain joins TRBV29-1 and TRBJ2-5; weak D call: TRBD1 (5 bases). The germline V gene has CDR1 SQVTM and CDR2 ANQGSEA. The length of the CDR3 is 14 residues. The ends were cut back, 0 bases at V and 4 bases at J, with 12 bases in the middle. CDR3 sequence reads: CSVEDGRVRETQYF. In nucleotides, the CDR3 is TGCAGCGTTGAAGATGGCAGGGTCAGAGAGACCCAGTACTTC.

This clone was counted ten times or more. This rearrangement joins TRBV28 to TRBJ2-5, with D perhaps TRBD2 (5 bases). V was pared by 5 bases and J by 3 bases, with 13 bases between. Germline V gene data show CDR1 as MDHEN and CDR2 as SYDVKM. The CDR3 consists of 14 residues. The CDR3 is CASSPPRREETQYF. CDR3 DNA: TGTGCCAGCAGTCCCCCCAGGCGGGAAGAGACCCAGTACTTC.

This chain connects TRBV5-1 to TRBJ2-5; 7 positions agree with TRBD2. J lost 1 base, V lost 7 bases, and 4 bases had no gene match. Germline V gene data show CDR1 as SGHRS and CDR2 as YFSETQ. This CDR3 spans 13 amino acids. The CDR3 sequence: CASLAGPQETQYF. DNA for the CDR3: TGCGCCAGCTTAGCGGGCCCCCAAGAGACCCAGTACTTC.

J is TRBJ2-2 and V is TRBV7-8; D is ambiguous. V was shortened by 5 bases and J by 4 bases, with 11 bases between the two germline ends. The length of the CDR3 is 14 residues. CDR1 SGHVS and CDR2 FQNEAQ come from the germline V gene. CDR3: CASSLRATTGELFF. The CDR3 DNA reads TGTGCCAGCAGCCTACGAGCTACCACCGGGGAGCTGTTTTTT.

This chain connects TRBV11-3 to TRBJ2-5; D may be TRBD2 (5 bases). The CDR3 has 13 residues. CDR1 and CDR2 (germline): SGHNT, YENEEA. V dropped 0 bases and J dropped 4 bases, with 6 bases sitting between them. The chain's CDR3 is CASSLEAGETQYF. CDR3 coding DNA: TGTGCCAGCAGCTTAGAGGCGGGAGAGACCCAGTACTTC.

The chain has TRBV29-1 and TRBJ1-2, with 9 bases matching TRBD1. The junction had 13 bases not matched to a gene; V was cut back by 7 bases and J by 4 bases. CDR1 is SQVTM and CDR2 is ANQGSEA in the germline V gene. This CDR3 is built from 15 residues. CDR3 protein: CSASRAQGAGYGYTF. Here the CDR3 DNA reads TGCAGCGCAAGTAGGGCACAGGGGGCGGGCTATGGCTACACCTTC.

The gene calls are TRBV19 and TRBJ2-7, with D perhaps given as TRBD1 or TRBD2 (5 bases each). This CDR3 region has 14 residues. CDR1 and CDR2 from the germline V gene are LNHDA and SQIVND (reference sequence). V gave up 5 bases and J gave up 6 bases, with 17 bases separating them. The CDR3 here is CASSGDPLPREQYF. The CDR3, as DNA: TGTGCCAGTAGTGGGGACCCCCTCCCTCGCGAGCAGTACTTC.

Regarding this clone: A read error may explain this, as a much larger clone is one base away. Other DNA sequences in the same sample also yield this CDR3. The chain has TRBV11-3 and TRBJ2-7; TRBD1 agrees at 8 bases. Germline V gives CDR1 SGHNT, CDR2 YENEEA. V gave up 5 bases and J gave up 0 bases; unmatched junction bases: 6. CDR3 size: 15 residues. The CDR3 coding sequence is TGTGCCAGCAGCCCCGGACAGGGTAGCTCCTACGAGCAGTACTTC. Amino acids: CASSPGQGSSYEQYF.

This chain connects TRBV2 to TRBJ1-5; D not certain. This CDR3 has 14 residues. Trimming removed 3 bases at V and 4 bases at J, with 10 bases between. CDR1 is SNHLY and CDR2 is FYNNEI in the germline V gene. CDR3: CASSEQSYNQPQHF. For the CDR3, the DNA is TGTGCCAGCAGTGAGCAGAGCTATAATCAGCCCCAGCATTTT.

The rearrangement uses TRBV28 and TRBJ2-7, with a possible D match to TRBD2 (6 bases). CDR3 length: 16 amino acids. CDR1 MDHEN and CDR2 SYDVKM come from the germline V gene. Trimming cost V 4 bases and J 2 bases, with 18 bases left between them. CDR3 sequence reads: CASSSFGAGHPYEQYF. The CDR3 region has the DNA TGTGCCAGCAGTTCGTTCGGGGCGGGGCATCCCTACGAGCAGTACTTC.

With regard to this clone: A much larger clone lies a single base off, so this may be a read error. J is TRBJ2-5 and V is TRBV6-5; TRBD2 is a possible D gene (6 bases). Near its end, the DNA agrees better with TRBJ2-7, so the J call may be wrong. The length of the CDR3 is 13 residues. The V gene's germline CDR1 is MNHEY and CDR2 SVGAGI. The DNA for the CDR3 is TGTGCCAGAGGACAAGGGAGGATCTACGAGCAGTACTTC. The encoded protein is CARGQGRIYEQYF.

This clone showed up just once. The gene calls are TRBV7-2 and TRBJ1-3; D is undetermined. CDR3 length: 12 amino acids. In germline, CDR1 is SGHTA, CDR2 FQGNSA. The germline V and J ends were trimmed by 1 base and 9 bases, with 7 bases remaining between them. In nucleotides, the CDR3 is TGTGCCAGCAGCTTAGGTGGTGGCACCATATATTTT. Translated: CASSLGGGTIYF.

This clone was seen repeatedly, ten times or more. V and J are TRBV27 and TRBJ2-3, with 11 positions matching TRBD2. Germline V gene sequence: CDR1 MNHEY, CDR2 SMNVEV (reference sequence). V was clipped by 5 bases and J by 4 bases; unmatched bases: 11. The CDR3 runs to 17 residues. In nucleotides, the CDR3 is TGTGCCAGCAGTCCAACCTTAGCGGGAGGGCCCGCAGATACGCAGTATTTT. This gives the protein CASSPTLAGGPADTQYF.

V is TRBV10-1 and J is TRBJ2-2; maybe TRBD2 (5 bases). Trimming took off 4 bases at V and 4 bases at J, with 10 bases between the two ends. The germline CDR1 and CDR2 sequences are WNHNN and SYGVQD (reference sequence). The CDR3 runs 14 residues. CDR3 loop: CASSATAGTGELFF. The CDR3 DNA reads as TGCGCCAGCAGTGCCACTGCGGGCACCGGGGAGCTGTTTTTT.

The chain carries TRBV29-1 and TRBJ2-2; 7 bases are shared with TRBD1. CDR3 length: 13 amino acids. V trimming: 6 bases; J trimming: 1 base; junction bases outside the gene matches: 2. Germline V gives CDR1 SQVTM, CDR2 ANQGSEA. As DNA, the CDR3 is TGCAGCGTATACAGGGGGAACACCGGGGAGCTGTTTTTT. Encoded protein: CSVYRGNTGELFF.

V usage is TRBV30 and J usage is TRBJ1-3, with unresolved D. This CDR3 spans 14 amino acids. The V and J ends lost 2 bases and 1 base respectively, with 9 bases between them. Germline lookup yields CDR1 GTSNPN and CDR2 SVGIG (reference sequence). CDR3 protein: CAWSIGESGNTIYF. CDR3 in DNA: TGTGCCTGGAGTATTGGGGAATCTGGAAACACCATATATTTT.

With regard to this clone: The sample holds other DNA sequences that translate to the same CDR3. The rearrangement links TRBV19 to TRBJ1-2, with D uncertain. Per the germline V gene, CDR1 is LNHDA and CDR2 is SQIVND (reference sequence). The CDR3 has 13 amino acids. Trimming stripped 2 bases from V and 0 bases from J, with 4 bases between. CDR3 amino acids: CASSISANYGYTF. Here the CDR3 DNA reads TGTGCCAGTAGTATAAGCGCTAACTATGGCTACACCTTC.

The chain is built from TRBV28 and TRBJ2-5; possible D gene TRBD1, 6 bases. In germline, CDR1 is MDHEN, CDR2 SYDVKM. The CDR3 is 15 amino acids. Deletions cut 5 bases from V and 2 bases from J, with 15 bases between. The CDR3 nucleotides read TGTGCCAGCAGTCCGTCGGGACACCCACAAGAGACCCAGTACTTC. It codes for CASSPSGHPQETQYF.

This clone showed up just a few times. CDR3 sequence: CASSHIRDRGSEQYF. CDR3 coding DNA: TGTGCCAGCAGCCACATCAGGGATCGGGGATCCGAGCAGTACTTC. V usage is TRBV7-2 and J usage is TRBJ2-7; D is possibly TRBD1 or TRBD2 (5 bases each). V was clipped by 5 bases and J by 6 bases, with 20 bases between them. Per the germline V gene, CDR1 is SGHTA and CDR2 is FQGNSA. CDR3 length equals 15 residues.

The V call is TRBV19, the J call TRBJ1-4; the D gene is possibly TRBD1 (5 bases). CDR1 is LNHDA and CDR2 is SQIVND in the germline V gene (reference sequence). This CDR3 has 15 residues. V lost 7 bases and J lost 5, with 17 bases in between. Here the CDR3 DNA reads TGTGCCAGTAACCCAAAGGGACGGCCCAATGAAAAACTGTTTTTT. Its translation is CASNPKGRPNEKLFF.